This T cell receptor (beta chain) appears in the sequencing data of a study of blood T cell repertoires in COVID-19. Overall study: T cells, B-cell-depleted T cells, or PBMCs supplied cDNA or gDNA.

TCRdb's table, derived via immunoSEQ multiplex PCR, lists solely in-frame clones and lacks some. In the table there are 130,000 or so clones, 80% to 90% of which are singletons. CDR3 size: 14 residues. The V end lost 3 bases, the J end lost 4 bases, and 15 bases lay between the germline ends. CDR1 is DFQATT and CDR2 is SNEGSKA in the germline V gene (reference sequence). Sequenced input: peripheral blood. The chain recombines TRBV20-1 with TRBJ1-2; possible D gene TRBD1, 6 bases. This sequence was found in a man between 50 and 59 years old with active or convalescent COVID-19. The CDR3 loop reads CSASSGGPGYGYTF. The CDR3 coding sequence is TGCAGTGCTAGTTCGGGGGGCCCCGGCTATGGCTACACCTTC.